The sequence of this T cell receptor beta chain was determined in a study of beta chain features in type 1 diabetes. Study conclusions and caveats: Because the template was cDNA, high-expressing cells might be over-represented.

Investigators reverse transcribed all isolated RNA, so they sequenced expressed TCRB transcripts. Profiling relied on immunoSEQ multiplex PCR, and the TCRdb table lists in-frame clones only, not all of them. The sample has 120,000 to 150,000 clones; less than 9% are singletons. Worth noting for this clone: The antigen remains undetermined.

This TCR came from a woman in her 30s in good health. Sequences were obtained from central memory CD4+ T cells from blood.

CDR3 amino acids: CASSETGKQPQHF. The CDR3 nucleotides read TGTGCCAGCAGCGAAACAGGGAAACAGCCCCAGCATTTT. The J gene is TRBJ1-5, the V gene TRBV6-5; possibly TRBD1 for D (6 bases). This CDR3 contains 13 residues. V was cut by 6 bases and J by 7 bases, with 13 bases left in between. Per the germline V gene, CDR1 is MNHEY and CDR2 is SVGAGI.